These 8 T cell receptor beta chains were all obtained from the same sample, sequenced in a study of blood T cell repertoires in COVID-19. Here immunoSEQ multiplex PCR was the method, and the copy in TCRdb shows in-frame clones only, minus some. The repertoire has 130,000 or so clones, 88% of them found once; the top ten carry about 10%. Sequencing was done on a sample of peripheral blood. The receptors shown here come from a man aged 60 to 69 with active or convalescent COVID-19.

V gene TRBV19 combines with J gene TRBJ2-1; maybe TRBD2 (5 bases). In germline, CDR1 is LNHDA, CDR2 SQIVND (reference sequence). The CDR3 is 16 residues long. Trimming pared 5 bases from V and 4 bases from J, leaving 18 bases between. This CDR3 is CASSPDPGRVYNEQFF. In nucleotides, the CDR3 is TGTGCCAGTAGTCCAGATCCTGGGCGGGTGTACAATGAGCAGTTCTTC. The whole variable domain, filled in from reference TRBV19 and TRBJ2-1, reads DGGITQSPKYLFRKEGQNVTLSCEQNLNHDAMYWYRQDPGQGLRLIYYSQIVNDFQKGDIAEGYSVSREKKESFPLTVTSAQKNPTAFYLCASSPDPGRVYNEQFFGPGTRLTVL.

The V gene is TRBV5-6, the J gene TRBJ2-6; D is possibly TRBD1 (5 bases). Trimming took 2 bases from V and 1 from J, leaving 16 bases between them. The CDR3 is 18 residues long. Germline CDR1 reads SGHDT; CDR2 reads YYEEEE. The CDR3 DNA is TGTGCCAGCAGCTTCTATCGACGTACAGGATCTGGGGCCAACGTCCTGACTTTC. Translating gives CASSFYRRTGSGANVLTF.

The gene calls are TRBV11-2 and TRBJ2-7; perhaps TRBD2 as D (5 bases). Deletions cut 1 base from V and 2 bases from J, with 12 bases between. CDR1 and CDR2 (germline): SGHAT, FQNNGV. The length of the CDR3 is 15 residues. The CDR3 sequence is CASSLVLGVTYEQYF. In nucleotides, the CDR3 is TGTGCCAGCAGCTTAGTGTTGGGAGTGACCTACGAGCAGTACTTC. Together with reference TRBV11-2 and TRBJ2-7, the CDR3 gives the full variable domain: EAGVAQSPRYKIIEKRQSVAFWCNPISGHATLYWYQQILGQGPKLLIQFQNNGVVDDSQLPKDRFSAERLKGVDSTLKIQPAKLEDSAVYLCASSLVLGVTYEQYFGPGTRLTVT.

The chain recombines TRBV5-4 with TRBJ2-3; no clear D gene. The germline V and J ends were trimmed by 1 base and 2 bases, with 5 bases remaining between them. Germline lookup yields CDR1 SGHNT and CDR2 YYREEE (reference sequence). This CDR3 has 13 amino acids. In DNA form, the CDR3 reads TGTGCCAGCAGCTTGTTTCTCACAGATACGCAGTATTTT. It specifies CASSLFLTDTQYF.

The chain links TRBV29-1 to TRBJ2-3; D is perhaps TRBD2 (6 bases). The CDR3 extends over 14 amino acids. CDR1 and CDR2 (germline): SQVTM, ANQGSEA. Trimming took 1 base from V and 1 from J, leaving 9 bases between them. The CDR3 DNA reads TGCAGCGTTGAAGCCGGGGGAGGCACAGATACGCAGTATTTT. Its translation is CSVEAGGGTDTQYF.

The rearrangement uses TRBV7-9 and TRBJ2-6; D is unclear. Trimming pared 5 bases from V and 0 bases from J, leaving 8 bases between. The length of the CDR3 is 15 residues. Germline V gene sequence: CDR1 SEHNR, CDR2 FQNEAQ (reference sequence). The CDR3 loop reads CASSPDNSGANVLTF. The CDR3 DNA reads TGTGCCAGCAGCCCAGACAACTCTGGGGCCAACGTCCTGACTTTC.

This sequence joins TRBV9 and TRBJ2-3, with 8 bases aligning to TRBD2. The V and J ends lost 2 bases and 1 base, in that order; junction bases with no gene match: 3. CDR3 length: 15 amino acids. Per germline, CDR1 SGDLS and CDR2 YYNGEE. Written as DNA, the CDR3 is TGTGCCAGCAGCGTTCCAGCGGGGGGCACAGATACGCAGTATTTT. It translates to CASSVPAGGTDTQYF.

V and J are TRBV11-2 and TRBJ2-3; 8 bases agree with TRBD2. Losses at the gene ends were 1 base for V and 0 bases for J; bases not matched to a gene: 9. This CDR3 is built from 18 residues. CDR1 SGHAT and CDR2 FQNNGV come from the germline V gene. CDR3 DNA sequence: TGTGCCAGCAGCTTAGTATTCTGGGGCGGGAGGAGCACAGATACGCAGTATTTT. It is translated as CASSLVFWGGRSTDTQYF.